This T cell receptor beta chain derives from a study of blood T cell repertoires in COVID-19 (dated by TCRdb to 2018 to 2021). Notes on the research overall: Samples covering the acute and convalescent phases of COVID-19 were provided by collaborators in the United States, Italy and Spain. Samples were obtained from the ongoing ImmuneRACE study (first 160 participants) and from 1,254 subjects provided by 6 global collaborators. A de-identified subject ID, COVID-19 status, age in years and sex were almost always included in the sample metadata. The repertoires were released in a freely available public database meant as a resource for research on the immune response to SARS-CoV-2. Subjects who had been exposed to COVID-19, were actively infected with it, or had recovered from it provided the deeply sampled blood TCRbeta repertoires that made up the dataset. Where HLA class I and class II types were available, the types were taken from metadata supplied by the sample provider, not from assay-based typing. The material from the prospective study consisted of cDNA or gDNA derived from T cells, B-cell-depleted T cells, or PBMCs.

One collaborating source in Seattle enrolled patients during active infection and followed them longitudinally through the course of disease. Each collaborating institution followed its own protocols to collect whole blood in K2EDTA tubes. For TCRbeta analysis, collaborators shipped samples in one of three forms: frozen whole blood, isolated PBMCs, or DNA extracted from either of those sample types. Of note for this clone: The antigen it recognizes is unknown. Base qualities are not at hand, and no much larger clone is one base apart.

TCRbeta CDR3 regions were amplified from genomic DNA by means of the immunoSEQ Assay, a bias-controlled multiplex PCR. In the paper's pipeline: Nucleated cell counts per sample were estimated from amplification of reference gene primers within the assay. Sequence reads were collapsed and filtered to measure the absolute abundance of every unique TCRbeta CDR3 rearrangement. For each sample, productive Simpson clonality was calculated as the square root of Simpson's diversity index across productive rearrangements. TCRdb took this table from immuneACCESS and kept in-frame rearrangements with V and J called. Such tables lack part of the clones; where checked against another copy, unresolved V genes explain under half of the gap, and the rest is unexplained. That table furnishes V, J and clone size, whereas the DNA furnished D and trimming. The sample records roughly 340,000 clones, 88% of which are singletons. The ten largest account for 6% to 8% of the sample.

Findings and caveats that apply to the study as a whole: The quantity of clinical and demographic metadata differed by source and by participant and was supplied without curation.

Deletion took 0 bases off V and 0 bases off J, with a span of 8 bases between the germline ends. Taken from cysteine to phenylalanine, the CDR3 has 16 residues. The read is trimmed to its CDR3 DNA, 48 bases read in frame from base 1. CDR1 and CDR2 were assigned from the germline V gene as LGHNA and YSLEER. Sequences were obtained from peripheral blood. This TCR derives from a woman in her 70s with COVID-19, enrolled during active disease. The chain was built from TRBV4-3 and TRBJ1-4, with TRBD1 tentatively as D gene (5 bases match). The encoded CDR3 is CASSQESTATNEKLFF. The DNA is TGCGCCAGCAGCCAAGAGTCGACAGCAACTAATGAAAAACTGTTTTTT.